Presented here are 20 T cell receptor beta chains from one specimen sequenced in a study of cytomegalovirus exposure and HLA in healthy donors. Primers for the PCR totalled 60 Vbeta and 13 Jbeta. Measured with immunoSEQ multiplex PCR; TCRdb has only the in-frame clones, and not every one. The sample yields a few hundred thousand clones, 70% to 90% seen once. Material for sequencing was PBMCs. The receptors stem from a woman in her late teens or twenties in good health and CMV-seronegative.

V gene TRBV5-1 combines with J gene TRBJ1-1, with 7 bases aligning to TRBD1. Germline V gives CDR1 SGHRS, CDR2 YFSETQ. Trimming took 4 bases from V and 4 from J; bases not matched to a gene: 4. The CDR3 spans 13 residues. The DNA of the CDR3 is TGCGCCAGCAGCCCTCAGGGGGGCACTGAAGCTTTCTTT. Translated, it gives CASSPQGGTEAFF.

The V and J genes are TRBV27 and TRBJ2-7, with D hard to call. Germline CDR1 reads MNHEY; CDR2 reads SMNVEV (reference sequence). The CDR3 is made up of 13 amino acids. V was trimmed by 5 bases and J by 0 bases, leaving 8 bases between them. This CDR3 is CASSPRSSYEQYF. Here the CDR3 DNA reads TGTGCCAGCAGTCCGCGAAGCTCCTACGAGCAGTACTTC.

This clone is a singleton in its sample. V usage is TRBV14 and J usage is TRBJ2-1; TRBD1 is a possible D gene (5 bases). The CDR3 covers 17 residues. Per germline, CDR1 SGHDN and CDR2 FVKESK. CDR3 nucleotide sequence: TGTCACCCCCCAAGGTCGGCGTGCCAGGGCTCCTACAATGAGCAGTTCTTC. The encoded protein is CHPPRSACQGSYNEQFF.

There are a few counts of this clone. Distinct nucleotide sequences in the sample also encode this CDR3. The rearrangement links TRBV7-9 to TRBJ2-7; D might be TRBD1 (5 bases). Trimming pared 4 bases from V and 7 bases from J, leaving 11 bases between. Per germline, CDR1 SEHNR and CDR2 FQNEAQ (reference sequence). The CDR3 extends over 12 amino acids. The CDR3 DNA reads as TGTGCCAGCAGCTCAGGGCTGGGGGAGCAGTACTTC. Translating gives CASSSGLGEQYF.

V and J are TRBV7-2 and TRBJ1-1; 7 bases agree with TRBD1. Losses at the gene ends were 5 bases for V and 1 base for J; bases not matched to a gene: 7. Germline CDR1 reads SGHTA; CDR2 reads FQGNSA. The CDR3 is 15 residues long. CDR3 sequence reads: CASSRDSYTNTEAFF. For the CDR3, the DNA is TGTGCCAGCAGCCGGGACAGCTATACGAACACTGAAGCTTTCTTT.

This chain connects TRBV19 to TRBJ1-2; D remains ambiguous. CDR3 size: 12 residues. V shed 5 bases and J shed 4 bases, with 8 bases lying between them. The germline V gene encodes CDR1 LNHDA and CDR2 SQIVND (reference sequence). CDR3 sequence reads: CASSADIYGYTF. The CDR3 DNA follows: TGTGCCAGTAGTGCAGACATCTATGGCTACACCTTC.

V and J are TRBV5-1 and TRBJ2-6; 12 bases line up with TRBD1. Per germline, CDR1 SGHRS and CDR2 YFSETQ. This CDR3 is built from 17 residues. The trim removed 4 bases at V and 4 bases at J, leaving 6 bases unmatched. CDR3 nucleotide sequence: TGCGCCAGCAGCCTCGGGACAGGGGGCTCCGGGGCCAACGTCCTGACTTTC. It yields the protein CASSLGTGGSGANVLTF.

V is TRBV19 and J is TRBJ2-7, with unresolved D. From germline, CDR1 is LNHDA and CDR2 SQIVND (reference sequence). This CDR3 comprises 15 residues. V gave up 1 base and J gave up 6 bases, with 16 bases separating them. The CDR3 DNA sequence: TGTGCCAGTAGTATAGCTCGGGTTCCTAAGGCCGAGCAGTACTTC. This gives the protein CASSIARVPKAEQYF.

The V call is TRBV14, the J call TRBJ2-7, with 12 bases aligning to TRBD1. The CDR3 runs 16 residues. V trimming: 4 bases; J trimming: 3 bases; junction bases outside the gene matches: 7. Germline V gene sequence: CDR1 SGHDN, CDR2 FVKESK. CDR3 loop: CASSPRDRGRNYEQYF. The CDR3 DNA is TGTGCCAGCAGCCCCCGGGACAGGGGGCGAAACTACGAGCAGTACTTC.

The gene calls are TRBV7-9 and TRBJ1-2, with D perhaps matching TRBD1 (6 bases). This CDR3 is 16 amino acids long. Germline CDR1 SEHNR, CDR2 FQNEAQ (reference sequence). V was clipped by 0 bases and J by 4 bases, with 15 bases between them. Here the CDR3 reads CASSLAGTQTTYGYTF. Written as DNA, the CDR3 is TGTGCCAGCAGCTTAGCTGGGACACAAACTACCTATGGCTACACCTTC.

CDR3 sequence: CASSLSGERLLPREQYF. The CDR3 nucleotides read TGTGCCAGCAGTTTATCGGGAGAGCGACTCCTTCCTCGGGAGCAGTACTTC. J is TRBJ2-7 and V is TRBV27; D is possibly TRBD2 (5 bases). Per the germline V gene, CDR1 is MNHEY and CDR2 is SMNVEV (reference sequence). V lost 0 bases to trimming and J lost 7 bases, with 22 bases between them. This CDR3 is built from 17 residues.

DNA for the CDR3: TGTGCCAGCAGCCAAGAAGAGAGTCAAGAGACCCAGTACTTC. Its translation: CASSQEESQETQYF. The V gene is TRBV4-2, the J gene TRBJ2-5; no firm D call. The V gene's germline CDR1 is LGHNA and CDR2 YNFKEQ. The V gene lost 0 bases and the J gene lost 2 bases, with 7 bases spanning the gap. The CDR3 runs to 14 residues.

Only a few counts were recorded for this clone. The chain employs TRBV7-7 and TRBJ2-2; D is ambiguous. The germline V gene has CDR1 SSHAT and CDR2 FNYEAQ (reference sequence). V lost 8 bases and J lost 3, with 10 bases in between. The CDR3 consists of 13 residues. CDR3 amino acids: CASSGRHTGELFF. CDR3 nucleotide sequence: TGTGCCAGCTCAGGCCGTCACACCGGGGAGCTGTTTTTT.

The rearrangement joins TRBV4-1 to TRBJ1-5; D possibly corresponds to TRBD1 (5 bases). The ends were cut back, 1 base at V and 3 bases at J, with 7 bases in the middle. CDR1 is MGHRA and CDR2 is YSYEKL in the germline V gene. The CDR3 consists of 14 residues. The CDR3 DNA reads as TGCGCCAGCAGCCAAGGACAGTTCAATCAGCCCCAGCATTTT. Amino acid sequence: CASSQGQFNQPQHF.

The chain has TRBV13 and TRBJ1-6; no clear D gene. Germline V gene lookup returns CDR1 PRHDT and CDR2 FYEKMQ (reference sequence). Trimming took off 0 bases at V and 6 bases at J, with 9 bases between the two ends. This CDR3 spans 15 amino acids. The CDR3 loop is CASSLGAGGNSPLHF. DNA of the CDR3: TGTGCCAGCAGCTTAGGGGCAGGAGGTAATTCACCCCTCCACTTT.

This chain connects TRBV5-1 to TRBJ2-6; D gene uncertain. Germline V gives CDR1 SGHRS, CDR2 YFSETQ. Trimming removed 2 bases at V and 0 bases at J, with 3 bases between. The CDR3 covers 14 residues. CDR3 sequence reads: CASSFNSGANVLTF. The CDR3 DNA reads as TGCGCCAGCAGCTTTAACTCTGGGGCCAACGTCCTGACTTTC.

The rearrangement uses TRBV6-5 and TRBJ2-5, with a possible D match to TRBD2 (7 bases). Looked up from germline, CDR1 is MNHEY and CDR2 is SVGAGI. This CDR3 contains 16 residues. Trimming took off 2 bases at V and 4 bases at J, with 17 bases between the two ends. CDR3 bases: TGTGCCAGCAGTTACGCGGCGGGGGCCTCGGGAGAGACCCAGTACTTC. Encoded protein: CASSYAAGASGETQYF.

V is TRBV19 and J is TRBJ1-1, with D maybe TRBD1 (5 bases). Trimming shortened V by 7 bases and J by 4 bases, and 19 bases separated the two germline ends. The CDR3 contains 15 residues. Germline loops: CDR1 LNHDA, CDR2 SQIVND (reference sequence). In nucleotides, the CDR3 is TGTGCCAGTAAGGGGCAGGGCGGGGTCGTCACTGAAGCTTTCTTT. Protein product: CASKGQGGVVTEAFF.

CDR3 loop: CASTPSGQETQYF. In DNA, the CDR3 is TGTGCCAGTACGCCTAGCGGACAAGAGACCCAGTACTTC. The chain links TRBV2 to TRBJ2-5; TRBD2 agrees at 7 bases. The V segment lost 9 bases and the J segment 2 bases; nucleotides outside the gene matches: 6. Germline V gene sequence: CDR1 SNHLY, CDR2 FYNNEI. CDR3 size: 13 residues.

CDR3 sequence (DNA): TGCGCCAGCAGCTTGGAGGCAGGGATGAACACTGAAGCTTTCTTT. This translates into CASSLEAGMNTEAFF. The V call is TRBV5-1, the J call TRBJ1-1; the D gene is possibly TRBD1 (5 bases). V gave up 0 bases and J gave up 0 bases, with 9 bases separating them. Germline values: CDR1 SGHRS, CDR2 YFSETQ. The CDR3 covers 15 residues.